This T cell receptor beta chain was sequenced during a study of blood T cell repertoires in COVID-19. The method was immunoSEQ multiplex PCR; TCRdb's version includes in-frame clones alone and lacks a portion of them. The repertoire has fewer than 120,000 clones, approximately 82% of them found once; the top ten carry more than 3.5%. Sequenced sample: peripheral blood. This sequence originates from a woman of 80 years or more with acute or convalescent COVID-19.

The CDR3 DNA reads as TGTGCCAGCAGGACGTGGTCTAGCGGGGAGGAGACCCAGTACTTC. Protein sequence: CASRTWSSGEETQYF. The chain combines TRBV2 with TRBJ2-5; 9 nucleotides line up with TRBD2. Germline loops: CDR1 SNHLY, CDR2 FYNNEI. J lost 5 bases, V lost 6 bases, and 10 bases had no gene match. This CDR3 region has 15 residues. Supplemented by reference TRBV2 and TRBJ2-5, the full variable domain reads EPEVTQTPSHQVTQMGQEVILRCVPISNHLYFYWYRQILGQKVEFLVSFYNNEISEKSEIFDDQFSVERPDGSNFTLKIRSTKLEDSAMYFCASRTWSSGEETQYFGPGTRLLVL.